This T cell receptor (beta chain) appears in the sequencing data of a study of blood T cell repertoires in COVID-19. Overall study context: In each case, the material was cDNA or gDNA derived from T cells, B-cell-depleted T cells, or PBMCs.

The V end lost 9 bases, the J end lost 0 bases, and 8 bases lay between the germline ends. Germline CDR1 is KGHDR and CDR2 is SFDVKD. This CDR3 comprises 13 residues. Authors' processing steps: Estimation of nucleated cell counts relied on the amplification of reference gene primers. Clones were sequenced by immunoSEQ multiplex PCR, and TCRdb holds only the in-frame ones, with some missing. The D gene and trimming were derived from the DNA, and the V and J assignments and clone size from that table. The table shows 55,000 to 90,000 clones, with about 89% occurring only once. This rearrangement joins TRBV24-1 to TRBJ2-1; possibly TRBD1 for D (5 bases). The sequencing sample was made of peripheral blood. The origin of this receptor is a woman aged 55-75 years with acute or convalescent COVID-19. CDR3 sequence reads: CATSTGSYNEQFF. In DNA form, the CDR3 reads TGTGCCACCTCAACAGGCTCCTACAATGAGCAGTTCTTC.